Sequencing of this T cell receptor (beta chain) was carried out in a study of T-cell reconstitution after alpha-beta-depleted transplantation in children. This CDR3 region has 19 residues. The ends lost 1 base at V and 3 bases at J; junction bases unmatched: 13. Germline V CDR1 and CDR2: MDHEN, SYDVKM. Unique molecular identifiers were built into the TCRbeta library. MiXCR, applied by TCRdb to the PCR reads, yields one record per CDR3 protein. The data show 200,000 to 250,000 distinct CDR3 sequences, roughly 26% seen once. Sequenced material: PBMCs, taken before TCRalphabeta/CD19-depleted stem cell transplant. The origin of this receptor is a girl aged 2-10 years with Fanconi anemia, due to receive a stem cell transplant. The chain carries TRBV28 and TRBJ2-1; 9 bases line up with TRBD2. The CDR3 here is CASSLLSGLAGGGYNEQFF. CDR3 in DNA: TGTGCCAGCAGTTTATTATCGGGGTTGGCGGGAGGGGGCTACAATGAGCAGTTCTTC.